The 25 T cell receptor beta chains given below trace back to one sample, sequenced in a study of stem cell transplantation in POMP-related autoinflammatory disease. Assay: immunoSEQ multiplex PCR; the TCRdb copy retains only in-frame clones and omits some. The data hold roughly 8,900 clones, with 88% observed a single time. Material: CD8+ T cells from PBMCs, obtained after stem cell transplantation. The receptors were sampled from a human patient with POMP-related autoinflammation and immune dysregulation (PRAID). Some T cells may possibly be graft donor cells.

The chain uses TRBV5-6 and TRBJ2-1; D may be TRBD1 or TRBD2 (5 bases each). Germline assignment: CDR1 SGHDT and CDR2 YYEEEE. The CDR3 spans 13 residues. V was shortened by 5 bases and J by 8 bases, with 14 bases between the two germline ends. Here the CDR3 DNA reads TGTGCCAGCAGAGCCCCACTAGGGGATGAGCAGTTCTTC. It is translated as CASRAPLGDEQFF.

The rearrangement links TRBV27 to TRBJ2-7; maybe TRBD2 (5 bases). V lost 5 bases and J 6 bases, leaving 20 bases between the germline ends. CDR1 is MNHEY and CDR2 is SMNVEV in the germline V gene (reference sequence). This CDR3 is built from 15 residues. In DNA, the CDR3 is TGTGCCAGCAGTCCCACGACCCATCCGAGGGCCGAGCAGTACGTC. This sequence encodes CASSPTTHPRAEQYV.

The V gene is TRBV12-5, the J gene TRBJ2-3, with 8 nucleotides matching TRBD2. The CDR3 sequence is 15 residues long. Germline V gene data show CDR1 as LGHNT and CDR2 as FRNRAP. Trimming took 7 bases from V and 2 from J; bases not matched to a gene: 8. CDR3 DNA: TGTGCTAGTGTCACCACAGCGGGAGCCACAGATACGCAGTATTTT. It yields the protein CASVTTAGATDTQYF.

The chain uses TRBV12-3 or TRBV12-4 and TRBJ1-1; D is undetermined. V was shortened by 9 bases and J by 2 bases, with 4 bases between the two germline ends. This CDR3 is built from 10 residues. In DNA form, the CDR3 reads TGTGCCAGTGGTAACACTGAAGCTTTCTTT. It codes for CASGNTEAFF.

CDR3 nucleotides: TGTGCCAGTAGCGCCGCATGGACAGATACGCAGTATTTT. As protein: CASSAAWTDTQYF. The rearrangement links TRBV19 to TRBJ2-3; D unresolved. Per germline, CDR1 LNHDA and CDR2 SQIVND (reference sequence). The V gene lost 6 bases and the J gene lost 3 bases, with 10 bases spanning the gap. CDR3 size: 13 residues. Full variable domain (remainder filled in from reference TRBV19 and TRBJ2-3): DGGITQSPKYLFRKEGQNVTLSCEQNLNHDAMYWYRQDPGQGLRLIYYSQIVNDFQKGDIAEGYSVSREKKESFPLTVTSAQKNPTAFYLCASSAAWTDTQYFGPGTRLTVL.

CDR3 amino acids: CASSFGTGGEGSNQPQHF. The CDR3 DNA follows: TGTGCCAGCAGCTTCGGGACAGGGGGCGAAGGGAGCAATCAGCCCCAGCATTTT. The rearrangement joins TRBV5-8 to TRBJ1-5, with 12 bases identical to TRBD1. Germline CDR1 SGHTS, CDR2 YDEGEE. V shed 2 bases and J 1 base; nucleotides not matched to a gene: 7. The CDR3 runs to 18 residues.

Here the CDR3 reads CSVPFRGSHTEAFF. The CDR3 DNA is TGCAGCGTTCCATTCAGGGGGAGTCACACTGAAGCTTTCTTT. J is TRBJ1-1 and V is TRBV29-1; TRBD1 matches at 7 bases. Germline CDR1 SQVTM, CDR2 ANQGSEA. This CDR3 has 14 residues. The V segment lost 5 bases and the J segment 3 bases; nucleotides outside the gene matches: 9.

CDR3 sequence (DNA): TGTGCCACCAGCAGAACCGGGACAGGGAAGGCGAACTATGGCTACACCTTC. This encodes CATSRTGTGKANYGYTF. The chain employs TRBV15 and TRBJ1-2, with TRBD1 matching 9 bases. Germline V gene data show CDR1 as LNHNV and CDR2 as YYDKDF (reference sequence). The CDR3 has 17 amino acids. V shed 2 bases, J shed 2 bases, and the junction held 9 bases outside the gene matches.

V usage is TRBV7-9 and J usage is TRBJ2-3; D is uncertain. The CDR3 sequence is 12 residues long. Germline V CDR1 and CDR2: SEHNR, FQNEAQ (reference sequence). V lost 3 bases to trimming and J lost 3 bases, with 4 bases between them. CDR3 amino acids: CASSLGTDTQYF. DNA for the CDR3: TGTGCCAGCAGCTTGGGTACAGATACGCAGTATTTT.

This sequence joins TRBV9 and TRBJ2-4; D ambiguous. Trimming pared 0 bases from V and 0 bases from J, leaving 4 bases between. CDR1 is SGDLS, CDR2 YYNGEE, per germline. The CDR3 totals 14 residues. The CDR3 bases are TGTGCCAGCAGCGTAGGGTTAGCCAAAAACATTCAGTACTTC. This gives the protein CASSVGLAKNIQYF. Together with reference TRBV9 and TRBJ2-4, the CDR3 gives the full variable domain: DSGVTQTPKHLITATGQRVTLRCSPRSGDLSVYWYQQSLDQGLQFLIQYYNGEERAKGNILERFSAQQFPDLHSELNLSSLELGDSALYFCASSVGLAKNIQYFGAGTRLSVL.

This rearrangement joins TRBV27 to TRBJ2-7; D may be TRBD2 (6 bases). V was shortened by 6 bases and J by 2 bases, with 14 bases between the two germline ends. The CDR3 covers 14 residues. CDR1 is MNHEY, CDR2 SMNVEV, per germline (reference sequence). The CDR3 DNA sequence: TGTGCCAGCAGCCCCGGGGCGGGGACCTACGAGCAGTACGTC. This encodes CASSPGAGTYEQYV.

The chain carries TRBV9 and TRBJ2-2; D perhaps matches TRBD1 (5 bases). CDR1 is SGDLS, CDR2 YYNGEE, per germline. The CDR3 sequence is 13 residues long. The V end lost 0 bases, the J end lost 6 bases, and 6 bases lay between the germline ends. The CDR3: CASSVEGSGELFF. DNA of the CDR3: TGTGCCAGCAGCGTAGAGGGGTCCGGGGAGCTGTTTTTT.

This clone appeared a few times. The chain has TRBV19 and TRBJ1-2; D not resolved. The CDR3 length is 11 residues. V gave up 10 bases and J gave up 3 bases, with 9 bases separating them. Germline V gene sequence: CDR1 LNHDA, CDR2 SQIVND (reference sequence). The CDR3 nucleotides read TGTGCCACTAGCAGCCACTATGGCTACACCTTC. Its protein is CATSSHYGYTF.

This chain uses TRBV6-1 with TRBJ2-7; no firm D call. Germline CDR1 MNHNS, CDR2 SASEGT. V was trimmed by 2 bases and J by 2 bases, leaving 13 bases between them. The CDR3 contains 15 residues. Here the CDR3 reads CASSESSPGAYEQYF. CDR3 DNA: TGTGCCAGCAGTGAATCGTCTCCTGGGGCCTACGAGCAGTACTTC.

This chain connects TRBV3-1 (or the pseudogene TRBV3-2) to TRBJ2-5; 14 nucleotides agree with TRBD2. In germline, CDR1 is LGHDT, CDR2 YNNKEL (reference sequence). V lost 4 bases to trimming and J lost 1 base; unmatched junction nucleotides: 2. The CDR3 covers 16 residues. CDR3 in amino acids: CASSRGLAGAQETQYF. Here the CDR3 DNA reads TGTGCCAGCAGCCGGGGACTAGCGGGGGCCCAAGAGACCCAGTACTTC.

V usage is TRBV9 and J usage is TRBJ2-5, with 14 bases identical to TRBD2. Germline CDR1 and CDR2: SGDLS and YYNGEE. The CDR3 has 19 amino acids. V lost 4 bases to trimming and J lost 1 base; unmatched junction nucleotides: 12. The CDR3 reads CASSRTTSGRGVPQETQYF. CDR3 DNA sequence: TGTGCCAGCAGCCGTACGACTAGCGGGAGGGGAGTCCCCCAAGAGACCCAGTACTTC.

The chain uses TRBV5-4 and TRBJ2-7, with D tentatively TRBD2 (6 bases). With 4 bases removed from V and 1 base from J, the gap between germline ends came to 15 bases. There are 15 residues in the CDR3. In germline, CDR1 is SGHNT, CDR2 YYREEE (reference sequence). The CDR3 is CASSPSGTYSYEQYF. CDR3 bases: TGTGCCAGCAGCCCCTCCGGGACTTATTCCTACGAGCAGTACTTC.

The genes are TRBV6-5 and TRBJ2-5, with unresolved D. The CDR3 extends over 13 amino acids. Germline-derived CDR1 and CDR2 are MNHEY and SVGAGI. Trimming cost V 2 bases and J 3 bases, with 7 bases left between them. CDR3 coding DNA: TGTGCCAGCAGTTACCTTCAAAAAGAGACCCAGTACTTC. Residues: CASSYLQKETQYF.

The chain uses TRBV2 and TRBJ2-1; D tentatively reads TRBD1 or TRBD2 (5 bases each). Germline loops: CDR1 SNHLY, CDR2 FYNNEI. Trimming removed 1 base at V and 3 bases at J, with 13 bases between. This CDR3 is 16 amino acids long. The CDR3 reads CASSEVGDVNYNEQFF. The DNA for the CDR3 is TGTGCCAGCAGTGAAGTAGGGGACGTAAACTACAATGAGCAGTTCTTC.

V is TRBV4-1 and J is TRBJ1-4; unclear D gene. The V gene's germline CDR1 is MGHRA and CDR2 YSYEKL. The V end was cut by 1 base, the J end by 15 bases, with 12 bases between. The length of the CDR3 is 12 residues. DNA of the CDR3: TGCGCCAGCAGCCAAGGGGCCGGGGAGATGTTTTTT. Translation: CASSQGAGEMFF.

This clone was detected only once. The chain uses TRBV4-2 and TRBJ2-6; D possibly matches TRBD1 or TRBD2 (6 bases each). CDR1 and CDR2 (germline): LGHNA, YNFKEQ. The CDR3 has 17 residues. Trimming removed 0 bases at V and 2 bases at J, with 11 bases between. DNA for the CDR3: TGTGCCAGCAGCCAAGATTTGGGGGGCGCTGGGGCCAACGTCCTGACTTTC. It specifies CASSQDLGGAGANVLTF.

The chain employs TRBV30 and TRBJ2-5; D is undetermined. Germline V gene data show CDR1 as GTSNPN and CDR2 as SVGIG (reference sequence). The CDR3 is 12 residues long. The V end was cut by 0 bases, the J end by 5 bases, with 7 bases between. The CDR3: CAWSVGSETQYF. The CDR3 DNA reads TGTGCCTGGAGTGTGGGGTCGGAGACCCAGTACTTC.

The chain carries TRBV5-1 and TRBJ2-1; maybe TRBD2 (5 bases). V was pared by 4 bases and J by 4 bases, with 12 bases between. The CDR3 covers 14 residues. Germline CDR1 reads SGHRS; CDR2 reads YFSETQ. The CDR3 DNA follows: TGCGCCAGCAGCCAACTAGGTCCTTACAATGAGCAGTTCTTC. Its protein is CASSQLGPYNEQFF.

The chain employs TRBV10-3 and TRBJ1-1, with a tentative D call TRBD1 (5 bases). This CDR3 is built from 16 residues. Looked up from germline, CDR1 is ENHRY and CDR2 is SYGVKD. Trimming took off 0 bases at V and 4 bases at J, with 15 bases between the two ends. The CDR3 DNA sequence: TGTGCCATCAGTGAGTCGATAGCAACAGGAAGCACTGAAGCTTTCTTT. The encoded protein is CAISESIATGSTEAFF.

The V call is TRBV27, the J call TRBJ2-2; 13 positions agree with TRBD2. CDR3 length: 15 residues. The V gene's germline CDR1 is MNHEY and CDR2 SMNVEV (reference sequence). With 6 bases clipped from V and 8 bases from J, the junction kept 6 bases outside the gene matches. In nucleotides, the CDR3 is TGTGCCAGCAGATCGGGACTAGCGGGGCCTGGGGAGCTGTTTTTT. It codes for CASRSGLAGPGELFF.